The rows below give T cell receptor beta chains drawn from one sample of a study of identical twins. TCRdb recomputed calls from the 5' RACE reads with MiXCR, one row per CDR3 protein. The sample contains some 630,000 distinct CDR3 sequences, around 7.4% of which appear only once. The data also belong to a second study, concerning yellow fever vaccine responses in identical twins.

The sequencing input was PBMCs. The receptors were gathered from a woman aged 18-30 years in good health. Both conserved end residues are part of each CDR3. Not all rows give a size; the values are once, few, many and, for expanded clones, a class.

15	.	TRBV15	CATTQALGGTGELFF
15	many	TRBV7-9	CASSSSTGTNTEAFF
15	.	TRBV5-5	CASSLGVAENYEQYF
16	.	TRBV24-1	CATSVAGTVSTGELFF
16	.	TRBV9	CASSVGAPGVTGELFF
15	few	TRBV11-2	CASSLGSTNTGELFF
14	.	TRBV18	CASSPAGSADTQYF
12	many	TRBV20-1	CSAEDSTDTQYF
16	.	TRBV2	CASSESGWTANTEAFF
18	few	TRBV11-2	CASSLGGQGLGGANVLTF
15	.	TRBV6-1	CASALRPDRNQPQHF
15	few	TRBV27	CASSLSWLAVYEQYF
17	.	TRBV27	CASSQYPRDSTYNEQFF
14	many	TRBV7-9	CASSLAGGNEKLFF
13	few	TRBV6-4	CASAGGGADTQYF
13	few	TRBV29-1	CSVEGRWDYEQYF
15	few	TRBV15	CATSRDEGYSSPLHF
13	few	TRBV25-1	CASSRGLAYEQYF
14	many	TRBV20-1	CSAARRDGTDTQYF
18	.	TRBV29-1	CSVEGLWGRDASTDTQYF
13	many	TRBV7-2	CASSFDYSQPQHF
15	.	TRBV27	CASSLSGDLNTEAFF
14	many	TRBV7-9	CASSLQGENTEAFF
12	.	TRBV27	CASHKRGLGYTF
17	.	TRBV12-3/TRBV12-4	CASSFRPGTQAYNEQFF
12	many	TRBV12-3/TRBV12-4	CASSLMNYGYTF
16	.	TRBV19	CASSPSAGQYQETQYF
14	many	TRBV10-3	CAISAGGAGYGYTF
13	.	TRBV13	CASRLAGAYEQYF
14	.	TRBV20-1	CSADPSLGRPEAFF
13	many	TRBV29-1	CSASGGARNEQFF
14	many	TRBV29-1	CSVGGGTVNTEAFF
13	.	TRBV6-5	CASSYSQNSPLHF
12	.	TRBV4-1	CASSQAGGEQFF
17	.	TRBV14	CASSYQGIAGQSGELFF
13	.	TRBV5-3	CARSSRQISEAFF
14	many	TRBV28	CASSQAGLGDEQFF
14	few	TRBV5-1	CASSTGQPTETQYF
15	few	TRBV29-1	CSVATGTGGIYEQYF
15	.	TRBV2	CASSVGQGHNQPQHF
14	.	TRBV6-1	CASRFIANTGELFF
14	few	TRBV5-1	CASSLRDGSGELFF
13	few	TRBV28	CASSSSGGGGYTF
12	.	TRBV12-3/TRBV12-4	CASSPSVFEQFF
16	many	TRBV7-9	CASRRAGGYISDEQFF
15	many	TRBV5-6	CASSLQGAGDNEQFF
14	many	TRBV10-3	CASAGTGNTGELFF
12	.	TRBV12-3/TRBV12-4	CASISSGGELFF
15	once	TRBV11-2	CASSLELTSSETQYF
16	few	TRBV5-6	CASSPGGGRTQETQYF
15	.	TRBV2	CASRGLAVKQETQYF
14	few	TRBV6-2/TRBV6-3	CASRPSGSTYEQYF
16	.	TRBV7-2	CASSLAAGASYNEQFF